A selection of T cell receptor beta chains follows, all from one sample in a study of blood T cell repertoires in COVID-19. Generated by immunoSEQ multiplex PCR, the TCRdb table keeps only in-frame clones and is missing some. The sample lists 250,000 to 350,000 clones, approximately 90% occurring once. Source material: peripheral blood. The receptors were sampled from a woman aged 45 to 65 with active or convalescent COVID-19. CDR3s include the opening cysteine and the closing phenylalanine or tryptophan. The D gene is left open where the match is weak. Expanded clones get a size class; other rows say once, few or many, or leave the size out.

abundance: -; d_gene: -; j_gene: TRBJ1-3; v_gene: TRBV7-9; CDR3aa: CASSLDQSGNTIYF; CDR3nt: TGTGCCAGCAGCTTAGACCAGTCTGGAAACACCATATATTTT
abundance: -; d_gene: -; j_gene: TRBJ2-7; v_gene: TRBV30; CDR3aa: CAWSEDSLPTYEQYF; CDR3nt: TGTGCCTGGAGCGAGGACAGCCTCCCTACCTACGAGCAGTACTTC
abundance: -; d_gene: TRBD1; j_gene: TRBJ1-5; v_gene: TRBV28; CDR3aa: CASSSTGDPQHF; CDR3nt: TGTGCCAGCAGTTCTACAGGGGATCCCCAGCATTTT
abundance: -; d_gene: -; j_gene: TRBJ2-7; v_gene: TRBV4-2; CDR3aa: CASSQGSGGFQLPYSYEQYF; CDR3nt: TGTGCCAGCAGCCAAGGGAGCGGTGGGTTCCAACTACCCTACTCCTACGAGCAGTACTTC
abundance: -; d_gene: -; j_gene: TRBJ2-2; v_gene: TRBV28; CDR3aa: CASRTNHRGASTGELFF; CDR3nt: TGTGCCAGCAGGACGAACCATCGGGGGGCATCCACCGGGGAGCTGTTTTTT
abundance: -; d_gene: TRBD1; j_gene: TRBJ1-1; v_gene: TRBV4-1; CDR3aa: CASSPGQSNTEAFF; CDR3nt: TGCGCCAGCAGCCCGGGACAGTCGAACACTGAAGCTTTCTTT
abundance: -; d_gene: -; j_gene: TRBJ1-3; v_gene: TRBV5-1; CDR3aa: CASSGGQLSGNTIYF; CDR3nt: TGCGCCAGCAGCGGGGGACAACTCTCTGGAAACACCATATATTTT
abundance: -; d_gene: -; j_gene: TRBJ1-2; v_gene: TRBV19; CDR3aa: CASSAQGGGGYTF; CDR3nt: TGTGCCAGTAGTGCCCAGGGTGGTGGTGGCTACACCTTC
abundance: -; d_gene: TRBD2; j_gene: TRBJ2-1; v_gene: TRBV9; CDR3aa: CASSALPGLAGTVHNEQFF; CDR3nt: TGTGCCAGCAGCGCATTACCGGGACTAGCGGGGACGGTGCACAATGAGCAGTTCTTC
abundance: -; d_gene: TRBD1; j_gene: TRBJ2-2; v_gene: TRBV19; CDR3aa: CASTSRDRGQTGELFF; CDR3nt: TGTGCCAGTACCTCGAGGGACAGGGGGCAAACCGGGGAGCTGTTTTTT
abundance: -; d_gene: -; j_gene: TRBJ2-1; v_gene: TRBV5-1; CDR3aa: CASSLFRESEQFF; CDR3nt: TGCGCCAGCAGCTTGTTTAGGGAGTCCGAGCAGTTCTTC
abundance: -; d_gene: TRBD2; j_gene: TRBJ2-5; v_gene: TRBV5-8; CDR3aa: CASSLVGRAGETQYF; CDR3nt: TGTGCCAGCAGCTTAGTCGGGAGGGCCGGGGAGACCCAGTACTTC
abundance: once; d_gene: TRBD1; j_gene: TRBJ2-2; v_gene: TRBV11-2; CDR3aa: CASSPQGAPGGELFF; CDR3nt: TGTGCCAGCAGCCCCCAGGGGGCGCCAGGCGGGGAGCTGTTTTTT
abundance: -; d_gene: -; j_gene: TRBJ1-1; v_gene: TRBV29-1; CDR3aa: CSALRGEDTEAFF; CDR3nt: TGCAGCGCTTTAAGGGGTGAGGACACTGAAGCTTTCTTT
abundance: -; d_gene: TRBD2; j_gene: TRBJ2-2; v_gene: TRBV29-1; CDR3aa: CSVERRLATGELFF; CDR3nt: TGCAGCGTTGAGCGCCGACTAGCGACCGGGGAGCTGTTTTTT
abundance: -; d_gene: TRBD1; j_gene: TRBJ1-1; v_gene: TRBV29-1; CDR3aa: CSVEGQGRTEAFF; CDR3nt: TGCAGCGTTGAGGGACAGGGTAGAACTGAAGCTTTCTTT
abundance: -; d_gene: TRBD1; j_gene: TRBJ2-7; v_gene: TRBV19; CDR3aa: CASSTGQGRSYEQYF; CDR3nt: TGTGCCAGTAGTACCGGACAGGGAAGGTCCTACGAGCAGTACTTC
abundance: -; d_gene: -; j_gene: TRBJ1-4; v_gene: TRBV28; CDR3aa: CASRSQEKLFF; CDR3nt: TGTGCCAGCAGATCACAGGAAAAACTGTTTTTT
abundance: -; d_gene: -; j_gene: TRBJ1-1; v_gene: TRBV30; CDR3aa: CAWRRSRRGTEAFF; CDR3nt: TGTGCCTGGAGGAGGTCGAGGCGGGGCACTGAAGCTTTCTTT
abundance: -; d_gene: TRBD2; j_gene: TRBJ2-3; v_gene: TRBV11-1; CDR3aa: CASSFSYGGTDTQYF; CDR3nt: TGTGCCAGCAGCTTCTCCTACGGGGGGACAGATACGCAGTATTTT
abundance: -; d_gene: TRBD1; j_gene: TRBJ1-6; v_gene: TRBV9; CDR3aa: CASSTEDRPNYNSPLHF; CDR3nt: TGTGCCAGCAGCACCGAGGACAGGCCCAACTATAATTCACCCCTCCACTTT
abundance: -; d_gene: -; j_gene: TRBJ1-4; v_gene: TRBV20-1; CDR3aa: CSASVPGATNEKLFF; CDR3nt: TGCAGTGCTAGTGTCCCCGGGGCAACTAATGAAAAACTGTTTTTT
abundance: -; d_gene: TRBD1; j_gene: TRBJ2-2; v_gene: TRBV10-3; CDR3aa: CAISSQQGATGELFF; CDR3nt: TGTGCCATCAGTAGCCAACAGGGGGCGACCGGGGAGCTGTTTTTT
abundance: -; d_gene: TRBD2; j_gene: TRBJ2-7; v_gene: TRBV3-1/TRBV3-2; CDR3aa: CASTRNPGLAGVPYEQYF; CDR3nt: TGTGCCAGCACGCGAAACCCGGGACTAGCGGGAGTCCCCTACGAGCAGTACTTC
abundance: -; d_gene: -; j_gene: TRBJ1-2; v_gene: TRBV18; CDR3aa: CASSPRSEDGYTF; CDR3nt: TGTGCCAGCTCACCACGGTCAGAGGATGGCTACACCTTC
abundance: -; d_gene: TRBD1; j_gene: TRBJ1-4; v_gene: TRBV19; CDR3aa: CASSNWKGARTNEKLFF; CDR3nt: TGTGCCAGTAGTAATTGGAAGGGGGCGCGAACCAATGAAAAACTGTTTTTT
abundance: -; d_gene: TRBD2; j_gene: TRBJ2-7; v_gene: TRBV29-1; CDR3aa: CSVEAVPGGYEQYF; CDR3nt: TGCAGCGTTGAAGCCGTTCCGGGGGGTTACGAGCAGTACTTC
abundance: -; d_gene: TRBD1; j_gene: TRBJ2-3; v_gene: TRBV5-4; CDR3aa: CASSLGDRGSDTQYF; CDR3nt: TGTGCCAGCAGCTTGGGGGACAGGGGGTCAGATACGCAGTATTTT
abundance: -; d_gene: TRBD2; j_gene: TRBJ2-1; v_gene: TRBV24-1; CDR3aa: CATSEGVTSGATYNEQFF; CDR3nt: TGTGCCACCAGTGAGGGGGTGACTAGCGGGGCGACCTACAATGAGCAGTTCTTC
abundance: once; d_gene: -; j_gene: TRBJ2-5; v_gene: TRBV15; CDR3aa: CATSRDLGPKRETQYF; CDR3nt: TGTGCCACCAGCAGAGATCTAGGCCCGAAGCGAGAGACCCAGTACTTC
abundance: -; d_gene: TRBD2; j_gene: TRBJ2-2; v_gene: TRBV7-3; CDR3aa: CASSVRLAGGGELFF; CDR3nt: TGTGCCAGCAGCGTGAGACTAGCGGGGGGCGGGGAGCTGTTTTTT
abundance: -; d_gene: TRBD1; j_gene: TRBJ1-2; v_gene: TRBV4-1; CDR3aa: CASGQNRGLGYGYTF; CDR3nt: TGCGCCAGCGGACAGAACAGGGGCCTGGGCTATGGCTACACCTTC
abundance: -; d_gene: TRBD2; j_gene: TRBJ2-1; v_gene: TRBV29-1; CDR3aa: CSVVTSGGDSYNEQFF; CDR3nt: TGCAGCGTTGTGACTAGCGGGGGCGACTCCTACAATGAGCAGTTCTTC
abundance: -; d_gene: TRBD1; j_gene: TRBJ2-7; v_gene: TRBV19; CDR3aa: CATGTGHEQYF; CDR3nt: TGTGCCACCGGGACAGGTCACGAGCAGTACTTC
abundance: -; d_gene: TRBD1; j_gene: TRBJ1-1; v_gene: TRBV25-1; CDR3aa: CASSDLGTGVEAFF; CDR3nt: TGTGCCAGCAGTGACCTCGGGACAGGTGTTGAAGCTTTCTTT
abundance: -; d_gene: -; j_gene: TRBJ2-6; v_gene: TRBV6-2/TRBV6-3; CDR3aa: CASSRGSGANVLTF; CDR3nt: TGTGCCAGCAGTCGGGGGTCTGGGGCCAACGTCCTGACTTTC
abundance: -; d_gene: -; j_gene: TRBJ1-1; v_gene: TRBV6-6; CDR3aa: CASSLQGNTEAFF; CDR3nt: TGTGCCAGCAGTTTACAGGGGAACACTGAAGCTTTCTTT
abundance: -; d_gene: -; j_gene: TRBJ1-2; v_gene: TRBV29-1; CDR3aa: CSVETLGGKVRGYTF; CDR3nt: TGCAGCGTTGAGACTTTGGGAGGGAAAGTGAGGGGCTACACCTTC